The 20 T cell receptor beta chains listed next were all sequenced from one sample in a study of cytomegalovirus exposure and HLA in healthy donors (dated by TCRdb to the late 2010s). Library construction relied on the immunoSEQ multiplex PCR assay. Here the immuneACCESS table is served through TCRdb, limited to in-frame sequences with V and J called. Missing clones are a known gap in these copies; in checked studies unresolved V genes cover under half, and the rest lacks a known reason. Present in this sample are about 140,000 clones, approximately 90% of which were seen just once. The top ten constitute about 0.65% of the sample. Source material: PBMCs. Receptors originate from a man younger than 35 in good health and CMV-seronegative.

The chain joins TRBV19 to TRBJ1-6, with 9 bases aligning to TRBD1. CDR3 size: 15 residues. Unmatched junction bases numbered 2, after V lost 1 base and J lost 7 bases. Germline V gene data show CDR1 as LNHDA and CDR2 as SQIVND (reference sequence). For the CDR3, the DNA is TGTGCCAGTAGTATAGGTGGGACAGGGAATTCACCCCTCCACTTT. Amino acids: CASSIGGTGNSPLHF.

The chain couples TRBV7-9 to TRBJ2-3, with D possibly TRBD1 on 5 matching bases. The CDR3 is 14 amino acids. V gave up 2 bases and J gave up 4 bases, with 10 bases separating them. In germline, CDR1 is SEHNR, CDR2 FQNEAQ (reference sequence). The CDR3 protein is CASSLLGAADTQYF. Written as DNA, the CDR3 is TGTGCCAGCAGCTTACTAGGGGCCGCAGATACGCAGTATTTT.

The rearrangement links TRBV18 to TRBJ2-7, with D perhaps matching TRBD2 (6 bases). Germline CDR1 reads KGHSH; CDR2 reads LQKENI. V gave up 3 bases and J gave up 6 bases, with 9 bases separating them. CDR3 size: 12 residues. The DNA for the CDR3 is TGTGCCAGCTCACCTGGGGGAGGCGAGCAGTACGTC. It codes for CASSPGGGEQYV.

This chain connects TRBV9 to TRBJ2-3; D uncertain. The CDR3 spans 14 residues. V dropped 4 bases and J dropped 2 bases, with 11 bases sitting between them. Germline CDR1 reads SGDLS; CDR2 reads YYNGEE. CDR3 sequence (DNA): TGTGCCAGCAGCCCCCAATTGGCCACAGATACGCAGTATTTT. It encodes CASSPQLATDTQYF.

The chain carries TRBV6-1 and TRBJ1-2, with a weak D call TRBD1 (6 bases). The germline CDR1 and CDR2 sequences are MNHNS and SASEGT. Trimming stripped 2 bases from V and 7 bases from J, with 20 bases between. The CDR3 spans 16 residues. CDR3 DNA sequence: TGTGCCAGCAGTGAATCCGGAACGAACAGGGCGGGTGGCTACACCTTC. It codes for CASSESGTNRAGGYTF.

The CDR3 DNA reads TGTGCCAGCAGCCGGCGGACTAGCGGGAGAGGGGGTGACAATGAGCAGTTCTTC. This gives the protein CASSRRTSGRGGDNEQFF. V is TRBV7-2 and J is TRBJ2-1, with TRBD2 matching over 13 bases. The CDR3 extends over 18 amino acids. The ends lost 5 bases at V and 5 bases at J; junction bases unmatched: 12. Germline CDR1 and CDR2: SGHTA and FQGNSA.

The V gene is TRBV6-5, the J gene TRBJ2-5; 8 bases line up with TRBD2. There are 16 residues in the CDR3. With 4 bases clipped from V and 0 bases from J, the junction kept 7 bases outside the gene matches. CDR1 is MNHEY and CDR2 is SVGAGI in the germline V gene. The CDR3 spells CASSFQAGAHQETQYF. In DNA, the CDR3 is TGTGCCAGCAGTTTCCAAGCGGGGGCACACCAAGAGACCCAGTACTTC.

The chain joins TRBV7-9 to TRBJ1-2; tentative D call: TRBD1 (6 bases). Trimming left V 4 bases short and J 6 bases short, with 15 bases between. Germline V lookup: CDR1 SEHNR, CDR2 FQNEAQ (reference sequence). The CDR3 totals 14 residues. The CDR3 DNA follows: TGTGCCAGCAGCTCGGCTACAGGGAGAAATGGCTACACCTTC. Protein sequence: CASSSATGRNGYTF.

DNA for the CDR3: TGTGCCAGCAGCGGCGGGACAGGGGATAATTCACCCCTCCACTTT. It codes for CASSGGTGDNSPLHF. The chain couples TRBV5-5 to TRBJ1-6; TRBD1 aligns across 10 bases. This CDR3 comprises 15 residues. J gave up 5 bases and V 4 bases, and 3 bases lay outside the gene matches. Germline assignment: CDR1 SGHKS and CDR2 YYEKEE (reference sequence). Full variable domain (rest looked up from reference TRBV5-5 and TRBJ1-6): DAGVTQSPTHLIKTRGQQVTLRCSPISGHKSVSWYQQVLGQGPQFIFQYYEKEERGRGNFPDRFSARQFPNYSSELNVNALLLGDSALYLCASSGGTGDNSPLHFGNGTRLTVT.

The chain employs TRBV5-1 and TRBJ2-5; 8 nucleotides match TRBD2. With V trimmed by 1 base and J by 2 bases, 7 bases remained unmatched. The V gene's germline CDR1 is SGHRS and CDR2 YFSETQ. The length of the CDR3 is 16 residues. The CDR3 DNA reads TGCGCCAGCAGCTTGAAGTTGACTAGCGAACAAGAGACCCAGTACTTC. Protein sequence: CASSLKLTSEQETQYF.

V gene TRBV7-2 combines with J gene TRBJ1-2; 7 bases fit TRBD1. The germline V gene encodes CDR1 SGHTA and CDR2 FQGNSA. V trimming: 4 bases; J trimming: 4 bases; junction bases outside the gene matches: 6. The CDR3 contains 14 residues. CDR3 DNA sequence: TGTGCCAGCAGCTCCCAGGGGGGAGGCTATGGCTACACCTTC. Amino acids: CASSSQGGGYGYTF.

V is TRBV27 and J is TRBJ2-2; 13 bases are shared with TRBD2. Germline lookup yields CDR1 MNHEY and CDR2 SMNVEV (reference sequence). The CDR3 covers 13 residues. V shed 6 bases, J shed 9 bases, and the junction held 1 base outside the gene matches. CDR3 nucleotide sequence: TGTGCCAGCAGACTAGCGGGGGGGCGGGAGCTGTTTTTT. Residues: CASRLAGGRELFF.

This sequence joins TRBV6-1 and TRBJ1-1; tentatively, D is TRBD1 (6 bases). There are 13 residues in the CDR3. Deletions cut 6 bases from V and 5 bases from J, with 13 bases between. Germline CDR1 and CDR2: MNHNS and SASEGT. CDR3 DNA: TGTGCCAGCAGCCGACAGAGGGGGACTGAAGCTTTCTTT. Translation: CASSRQRGTEAFF.

The chain uses TRBV30 and TRBJ1-1; TRBD1 matches at 8 bases. Trimming cost V 3 bases and J 11 bases; bases outside gene matches: 11. Per germline, CDR1 GTSNPN and CDR2 SVGIG (reference sequence). The CDR3 consists of 13 residues. CDR3 sequence (DNA): TGTGCCTGGAGACCCACTGGGGACAGGCGGGCTTTCTTT. Encoded protein: CAWRPTGDRRAFF.

This chain uses TRBV7-3 with TRBJ2-2; the D is unclear. This CDR3 spans 13 amino acids. Germline V gene lookup returns CDR1 SGHTA and CDR2 FQGTGA. Trimming removed 5 bases at V and 5 bases at J, with 9 bases between. The CDR3: CASSPAATGELFF. CDR3 nucleotide sequence: TGTGCCAGCAGCCCCGCAGCGACCGGGGAGCTGTTTTTT. Based on the CDR3 plus reference TRBV7-3 and TRBJ2-2, the full variable domain is GAGVSQTPSNKVTEKGKYVELRCDPISGHTALYWYRQSLGQGPEFLIYFQGTGAADDSGLPNDRFFAVRPEGSVSTLKIQRTERGDSAVYLCASSPAATGELFFGEGSRLTVL.

This sequence joins TRBV18 and TRBJ2-7; D unresolved. There are 13 residues in the CDR3. V dropped 3 bases and J dropped 6 bases, with 12 bases sitting between them. Germline CDR1 and CDR2: KGHSH and LQKENI. This chain's CDR3 is CASSPAEGGEQYV. The DNA of the CDR3 is TGTGCCAGCTCACCGGCCGAAGGCGGCGAGCAGTACGTC.

V and J are TRBV21-1 and TRBJ1-6. TRBV21-1 counts as a pseudogene. This CDR3 region has 16 residues. CDR3 in amino acids: CASSKGRLFRRSPLHF. The DNA of the CDR3 is TGTGCCAGCAGCAAAGGGCGGTTATTTCGACGGTCACCCCTCCACTTT.

The V gene is TRBV5-1, the J gene TRBJ2-7; a weak D match, TRBD1 (5 bases). The CDR3 is 14 amino acids. The germline gives CDR1 SGHRS, CDR2 YFSETQ. The V end lost 0 bases, the J end lost 3 bases, and 10 bases lay between the germline ends. In DNA, the CDR3 is TGCGCCAGCAGCTTGGATCCCCAGGGCTACGAGCAGTACGTC. It encodes CASSLDPQGYEQYV.

The chain uses TRBV6-4 and TRBJ1-1, with D possibly being TRBD1 (6 bases). V was pared by 6 bases and J by 1 base, with 12 bases between. Germline CDR1 reads MRHNA; CDR2 reads SNTAGT. The CDR3 consists of 14 residues. CDR3 amino acids: CASSRQAGNTEAFF. The CDR3 DNA is TGTGCCAGCAGCCGACAGGCGGGGAACACTGAAGCTTTCTTT.

The chain links TRBV19 to TRBJ2-1, with a possible D match to TRBD2 (6 bases). Trimming took 2 bases from V and 8 from J, leaving 22 bases between them. The CDR3 runs to 17 residues. Germline CDR1 LNHDA, CDR2 SQIVND (reference sequence). The CDR3 loop is CASSITSLAGSIDEQFF. The CDR3 coding sequence is TGTGCCAGTAGTATAACTAGTTTGGCGGGATCTATAGATGAGCAGTTCTTC. Full variable domain (rest looked up from reference TRBV19 and TRBJ2-1): DGGITQSPKYLFRKEGQNVTLSCEQNLNHDAMYWYRQDPGQGLRLIYYSQIVNDFQKGDIAEGYSVSREKKESFPLTVTSAQKNPTAFYLCASSITSLAGSIDEQFFGPGTRLTVL.